This entry is about one TCR beta chain. Its cognate antigen is unknown. This entry comes from a study of cytomegalovirus exposure and HLA in healthy donors. Study-level background: An early release of data contained 75 million to 90 million unique TCRs, which came from HLA-typed donors. General study points: Later analysis indicated greater clonal expansion among HLA-associated TCR beta chains than among equally common other chains.

Vbeta (60) and Jbeta (13) primers were used in the PCR. Per the study methods: It was a later analysis that counted roughly 79 million unique TCR beta chains, of which some 12 million were shared. Profiled with immunoSEQ multiplex PCR; TCRdb holds only in-frame clones, not every one. V, J and clone size are those of that table, while D and trimming were read from the DNA. Among roughly 130,000 clones listed, roughly 8.3% were seen once. This CDR3 comprises 15 residues. The V gene's germline CDR1 is SGHTA and CDR2 FQGNSA. V was trimmed by 2 bases and J by 0 bases, leaving 5 bases between them. The receptor comes from a man aged 40-55 years in good health and CMV-seronegative. Input material: PBMCs. This chain uses TRBV7-2 with TRBJ2-6, with D unclear. CDR3 nucleotides: TGTGCCAGCAGCTTACGAGGCTCTGGGGCCAACGTCCTGACTTTC. Encoded protein: CASSLRGSGANVLTF.